This T cell receptor beta chain was found in a study of tumor and adjacent non-tumor tissue in lung cancer. Study as a whole: The patients, 10 men and 4 or 5 women, were roughly 30 to 76 with stage I to III disease.

Findings and limits, study-wide: In normal lung, the top 100 clones were significantly more dominant than in tumor. Significantly higher TCR diversity was found in tumor than normal lung.

Three rounds of nested PCR, following a modified ARM-PCR protocol, produced the TCRbeta library. TCRdb reprocessed the multiplex PCR reads with MiXCR, giving one entry per CDR3 protein. The table shows some 74,000 distinct CDR3 sequences, with approximately 72% occurring only once. No cell sorting was done before RNA was extracted from the tissue. Details on this clonotype: The antigen is unknown. Germline and junction disagree at one end, which may indicate a read error.

Germline V gene sequence: CDR1 MNHEY, CDR2 SVGAGI. CDR3 length: 15 amino acids. The rearrangement joins TRBV6-5 to TRBJ2-7; 9 positions match TRBD1. The sample taken for sequencing was lung tumor tissue. The TCR comes from a woman in her forties with non-small cell lung cancer. CDR3 sequence: CASSLSGTGLKDQYF. The CDR3 DNA sequence: TGCGCCAGCAGTCTCTCCGGGACAGGGCTTAAGGATCAGTACTTC.